Below, 19 T cell receptor beta chains from the same sample are listed, as sequenced in a study of regulatory T cells in long-lasting Graves disease. Time point indicated: newly diagnosed GD, antithyroid drugs for less than 3 months. There was RNA extracted from PBMCs, and the TCR library was made from it. Construction of the TCR beta libraries employed iRepertoire HTBI primers in conjunction with Arm-PCR of CDR3 regions. TCRdb fed the multiplex PCR reads into MiXCR, producing one record per CDR3 protein. The sample has about 620,000 distinct CDR3 sequences; roughly 15% are singletons. The sample was also linked to a second study, of T cells in Graves' hyperthyroidism and ophthalmopathy.

The sample here was peripheral blood mononuclear cells (PBMCs), taken at new diagnosis, from a patient treated with antithyroid drugs. These receptors originate from a woman in her 30s with Graves disease.

This clonotype was observed many times. The V gene is TRBV10-3, the J gene TRBJ2-5, with D possibly being TRBD2 (6 bases). CDR1 and CDR2 (germline): ENHRY, SYGVKD. The CDR3 consists of 14 residues. The V and J ends lost 6 bases and 1 base respectively, with 12 bases between them. CDR3 in amino acids: CAISQSGSQETQYF. The CDR3, as DNA: TGTGCCATCAGCCAAAGCGGGTCCCAAGAGACCCAGTACTTC.

This clonotype was counted a few times. This chain uses TRBV7-2 with TRBJ2-7; no firm D call. Germline CDR1 is SGHTA and CDR2 is FQGNSA. There are 12 residues in the CDR3. V lost 3 bases, J lost 7 bases, and 10 bases lay in between. CDR3 sequence: CASSFLKQEQYF. The CDR3 DNA follows: TGTGCCAGCAGCTTTCTTAAGCAAGAGCAGTACTTC.

V gene TRBV6-1 combines with J gene TRBJ2-2; D is undetermined. Germline lookup yields CDR1 MNHNS and CDR2 SASEGT. V lost 6 bases and J 2 bases, leaving 13 bases between the germline ends. The CDR3 is 15 amino acids. CDR3 in amino acids: CASSWMGLNTGELFF. In DNA form, the CDR3 reads TGTGCCAGCAGCTGGATGGGCTTAAACACCGGGGAGCTGTTTTTT.

The rearrangement links TRBV5-1 to TRBJ2-5, with 7 bases matching TRBD2. There are 15 residues in the CDR3. V shed 6 bases, J shed 3 bases, and the junction held 11 bases outside the gene matches. From germline, CDR1 is SGHRS and CDR2 YFSETQ. In DNA form, the CDR3 reads TGCGCCAGCACCCTCGGGGGAGGGACGGAAGAGACCCAGTACTTC. It codes for CASTLGGGTEETQYF.

The table lists this clonotype with many counts. The chain uses TRBV2 and TRBJ1-5; 12 bases map to TRBD1. The ends lost 4 bases at V and 5 bases at J; junction bases unmatched: 3. This CDR3 spans 15 amino acids. CDR1 SNHLY and CDR2 FYNNEI come from the germline V gene. DNA for the CDR3: TGTGCCAGCAGTGGGGGACAGGGGGCCCATCAGCCCCAGCATTTT. It yields the protein CASSGGQGAHQPQHF.

This clonotype appeared many times. V and J are TRBV2 and TRBJ2-3; no definite D call. The V and J ends lost 3 bases and 0 bases respectively, with 7 bases between them. Germline values: CDR1 SNHLY, CDR2 FYNNEI. The CDR3 is 14 residues long. The CDR3 protein is CASSERLSTDTQYF. The CDR3 DNA reads as TGTGCCAGCAGTGAGCGACTGAGCACAGATACGCAGTATTTT.

The table lists this clonotype with a few counts. This chain uses TRBV20-1 with TRBJ2-1; TRBD2 matches 10 bases. Germline CDR1 and CDR2: DFQATT and SNEGSKA (reference sequence). V shed 0 bases, J shed 4 bases, and the junction held 9 bases outside the gene matches. This CDR3 has 17 residues. The CDR3 region has the DNA TGCAGTGCTAGAGATCCCCTCCTAGCGGGAGCTTACAATGAGCAGTTCTTC. Amino acids: CSARDPLLAGAYNEQFF.

The gene calls are TRBV11-1 and TRBJ2-1, with 15 bases lining up with TRBD2. The V segment lost 5 bases and the J segment 9 bases; nucleotides outside the gene matches: 8. The V gene's germline CDR1 is SGHAT and CDR2 FQDESV (reference sequence). The CDR3 length is 16 residues. For the CDR3, the DNA is TGTGCCAGCAGCACCCCTGGGACTAGCGGGAGGATTGAGCAGTTCTTC. Protein sequence: CASSTPGTSGRIEQFF.

This clonotype was counted a few times. An end of the junction does not agree with germline; a read error may underlie this. The V gene is TRBV15, the J gene TRBJ1-6; unclear D gene. The CDR3 runs 15 residues. Germline CDR1 and CDR2: LNHNV and YYDKDF (reference sequence). In nucleotides, the CDR3 is TGTGCCACCAGCAGAGATAAAGTGTATAATTCACCCCCCCACTTT. Translation gives CATSRDKVYNSPPHF.

This chain joins TRBV6-4 and TRBJ2-2; 7 positions match TRBD1. This CDR3 spans 15 amino acids. V shed 5 bases and J 6 bases; nucleotides not matched to a gene: 9. Germline CDR1 is MRHNA and CDR2 is SNTAGT. The CDR3 sequence: CASSTTNRGPGELFF. CDR3 DNA sequence: TGTGCCAGCAGTACAACCAACAGGGGTCCCGGGGAGCTGTTTTTT.

This clonotype showed up many times. This rearrangement joins TRBV28 to TRBJ1-2; D ambiguous. The CDR3 covers 13 residues. From germline, CDR1 is MDHEN and CDR2 SYDVKM. Trimming took 5 bases from V and 0 from J, leaving 7 bases between them. This chain's CDR3 is CASSEKPNYGYTF. The CDR3 DNA reads TGTGCCAGCAGTGAAAAGCCTAACTATGGCTACACCTTC.

This clonotype was seen a handful of times. The chain links TRBV7-9 to TRBJ2-3; perhaps TRBD2 as D (6 bases). Germline V gene data show CDR1 as SEHNR and CDR2 as FQNEAQ (reference sequence). The CDR3 extends over 17 amino acids. V was shortened by 4 bases and J by 1 base, with 18 bases between the two germline ends. This CDR3 is CASSSTSPSAGTDTQYF. CDR3 nucleotides: TGTGCCAGCAGCTCCACCAGCCCTAGCGCCGGCACAGATACGCAGTATTTT.

At least ten counts were recorded for this clonotype. V and J are TRBV28 and TRBJ2-1, with 11 bases identical to TRBD2. Germline V gene data show CDR1 as MDHEN and CDR2 as SYDVKM. The CDR3 length is 19 residues. J gave up 0 bases and V 5 bases, and 12 bases lay outside the gene matches. For the CDR3, the DNA is TGTGCCAGCAGTCCTCGACTAGCGGGACTTCTTTACTCCTACAATGAGCAGTTCTTC. It is translated as CASSPRLAGLLYSYNEQFF.

This sequence joins TRBV5-1 and TRBJ2-5; 8 bases map to TRBD1. The CDR3 has 16 residues. Germline V gene data show CDR1 as SGHRS and CDR2 as YFSETQ. V lost 3 bases and J lost 2; bases outside the gene matches: 9. The CDR3 sequence: CASSSRVGQGQETQYF. In DNA form, the CDR3 reads TGCGCCAGCAGCTCCCGAGTCGGACAGGGACAAGAGACCCAGTACTTC.

This clonotype was found many times. The chain couples TRBV28 to TRBJ1-2; D is perhaps TRBD1 (5 bases). Germline V CDR1 and CDR2: MDHEN, SYDVKM. Deletions cut 6 bases from V and 5 bases from J, with 19 bases between. The CDR3 is 15 residues long. In nucleotides, the CDR3 is TGTGCCAGCAGCCCCGGGGGACGGAGCCGGTATGGCTACACCTTC. Translated, it gives CASSPGGRSRYGYTF.

The V and J genes are TRBV30 and TRBJ1-4; D might be TRBD1 (5 bases). The CDR3 is 16 amino acids. Germline V gene lookup returns CDR1 GTSNPN and CDR2 SVGIG (reference sequence). The chain's CDR3 is CARQSESGSGMERLFF. In DNA form, the CDR3 reads TGTGCTCGACAGTCAGAGTCTGGGTCGGGCATGGAGAGGCTGTTTTTT. Looking up the rest from reference TRBV30 and TRBJ1-4 gives the full variable domain: SQTIHQWPATLVQPVGSPLSLECTVEGTSNPNLYWYRQAAGRGLQLLFYSVGIGQISSEVPQNLSASRPQDRQFILSSKKLLLSDSGFYLCARQSESGSGMERLFFGSGTQLSVL.

As to this clonotype: A much bigger clone sits one base away, suggesting this may be a read error. V usage is TRBV29-1 and J usage is TRBJ2-2; 7 bases map to TRBD1. The CDR3 consists of 16 residues. CDR1 is SQVTM and CDR2 is ANQGSEA in the germline V gene. This chain's CDR3 is CSAEDPGGGTSRELFF. In DNA form, the CDR3 reads TGCAGCGCTGAAGATCCAGGGGGTGGGACCTCTCGTGAGCTGTTTTTT.

This clonotype was detected a few times. The chain is built from TRBV4-2 and TRBJ2-5; 9 nucleotides align to TRBD2. There are 17 residues in the CDR3. Germline loops: CDR1 LGHNA, CDR2 YNFKEQ. The J segment lost 3 bases and the V segment lost 0 bases, leaving 8 bases of the junction unmatched. CDR3 DNA sequence: TGTGCCAGCAGCCAAGATCTCGCTAGCGGGAAGAAAGAGACCCAGTACTTC. Encoded protein: CASSQDLASGKKETQYF.

This clonotype was picked up a small number of times. The V call is TRBV20-1, the J call TRBJ1-2; no definite D call. Germline-derived CDR1 and CDR2 are DFQATT and SNEGSKA (reference sequence). This CDR3 is built from 13 residues. Trimming pared 4 bases from V and 8 bases from J, leaving 17 bases between. The CDR3: CSANLGQARGYTF. CDR3 sequence (DNA): TGCAGTGCTAACCTGGGTCAGGCTCGGGGCTACACCTTC.